The present entry profiles one T cell receptor beta chain with its context. These data are taken from a study of T cell changes during pregnancy in multiple sclerosis. Produced via immunoSEQ multiplex PCR; TCRdb's table is partial and in-frame only. The data show around 88,000 clones, approximately 92% seen once. The CDR3 totals 15 residues. The junction had 9 bases not matched to a gene; V was cut back by 4 bases and J by 6 bases. Germline values: CDR1 LNHDA, CDR2 SQIVND (reference sequence). The chain is built from TRBV19 and TRBJ2-1, with 7 positions matching TRBD2. The source of this sequence is a female donor with multiple sclerosis, enrolled in a pregnancy study. The sequencing here drew on peripheral blood, taken in the first trimester of pregnancy. The CDR3 sequence is CASSTQALAFNEQFF. DNA for the CDR3: TGTGCCAGTAGTACCCAGGCACTAGCGTTCAATGAGCAGTTCTTC. Based on the CDR3 plus reference TRBV19 and TRBJ2-1, the full variable domain is DGGITQSPKYLFRKEGQNVTLSCEQNLNHDAMYWYRQDPGQGLRLIYYSQIVNDFQKGDIAEGYSVSREKKESFPLTVTSAQKNPTAFYLCASSTQALAFNEQFFGPGTRLTVL.